This T cell receptor (beta chain) was sequenced in a study of blood T cells in healthy people across ages. Germline V gene lookup returns CDR1 SQVTM and CDR2 ANQGSEA. The CDR3 covers 15 residues. With a J-beta primer mix and a sample-barcoded 5' primer, a second PCR ran about 7 to 12 cycles. TCRdb reanalysed the 5' RACE reads using MiXCR and keeps one entry per CDR3 protein. The table lists 760,000 or so distinct CDR3 sequences, roughly 25% of them singletons. These sequences were also reported in another study, on T cells of mothers and their children. From that study: Healthy Caucasian mothers, a few in number, and their six children were the donors.

The chain recombines TRBV29-1 with TRBJ2-5, with 11 bases fitting TRBD2. The last part of the DNA fits TRBJ2-1 better; the J call may be wrong. Input material: blood. The clonotype comes from a boy between 5 and 17 years old in good health. The CDR3 coding sequence is TGCAGCGCCGAACTCCTAGCGGGGGGATGGAATGAGCAGTTCTTC. Translating it yields CSAELLAGGWNEQFF.